Described below is a single T cell receptor beta chain sequence and its context. This sample is part of a study of T cells in localized non-small cell lung cancer. TCRdb's table, derived via immunoSEQ multiplex PCR, lists solely in-frame clones and lacks some. The sample has approximately 80,000 clones; around 80% are singletons. This receptor was taken from a female donor of 60 years or more with stage I lung adenocarcinoma. The sample in question was peripheral blood, obtained before any cancer treatment.

The CDR3 region is CASSLTGGSFSYEQYF. CDR3 nucleotide sequence: TGTGCCAGCAGCTTAACGGGTGGGTCGTTCTCCTACGAGCAGTACTTC. This sequence joins TRBV11-2 and TRBJ2-7; D is unclear. The ends were cut back, 2 bases at V and 0 bases at J, with 14 bases in the middle. This CDR3 has 16 residues. Germline assignment: CDR1 SGHAT and CDR2 FQNNGV.